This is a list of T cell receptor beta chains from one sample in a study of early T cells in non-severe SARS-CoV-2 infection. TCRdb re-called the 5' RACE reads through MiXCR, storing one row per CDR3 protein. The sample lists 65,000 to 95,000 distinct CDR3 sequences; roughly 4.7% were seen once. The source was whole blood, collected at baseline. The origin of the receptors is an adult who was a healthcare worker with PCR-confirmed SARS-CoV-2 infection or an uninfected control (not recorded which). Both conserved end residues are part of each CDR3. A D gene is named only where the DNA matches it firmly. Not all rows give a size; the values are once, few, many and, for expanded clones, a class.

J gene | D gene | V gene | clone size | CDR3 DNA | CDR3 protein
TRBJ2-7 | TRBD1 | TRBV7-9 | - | TGTGCCAGCAGCCCCGGGACAGGGGGCGTGGGCGAGCAGTACTTC | CASSPGTGGVGEQYF
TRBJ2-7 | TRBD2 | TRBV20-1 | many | TGCAGTGCCCTACTAGCGGGATCCATCGAGCAGTACTTC | CSALLAGSIEQYF
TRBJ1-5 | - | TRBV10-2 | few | TGCGCCAGCGAGGAAGGGGGGAGGCAGCCCCAGCATTTT | CASEEGGRQPQHF
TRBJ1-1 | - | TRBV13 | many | TGTGCCAGCAGCTTACCAGGGCCGAACACTGAAGCTTTCTTT | CASSLPGPNTEAFF
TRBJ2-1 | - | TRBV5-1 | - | TGCGCCAGCAGCTTGGCTGGCGTCGACCAGTTCTTC | CASSLAGVDQFF
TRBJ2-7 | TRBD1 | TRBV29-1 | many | TGCAGCGTTGAAGATCCAGGACAGGACCATGGGGAGCAGTACTTC | CSVEDPGQDHGEQYF
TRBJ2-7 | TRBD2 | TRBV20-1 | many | TGCAGTGCTAGACATGTAGGACTAGCGGATTTAACGTACGAGCAGTACTTC | CSARHVGLADLTYEQYF
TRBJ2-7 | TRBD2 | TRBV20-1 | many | TGCAGTGCGACCCCCTCTAGCGGGAGGGCCGGGCAGTACTTC | CSATPSSGRAGQYF
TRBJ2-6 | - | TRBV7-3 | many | TGTGCCAGCAGCTTACACATGCCGGGAAGCTCTGGGGCCAACGTCCTGACTTTC | CASSLHMPGSSGANVLTF
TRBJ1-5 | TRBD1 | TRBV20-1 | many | TGCAGTGCTACAACAAGAGCGGACAGGGAGAATCAGCCCCAGCATTTT | CSATTRADRENQPQHF
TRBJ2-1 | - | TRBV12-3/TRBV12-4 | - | TGTGCCAGCAGTTTACAGGGAGGTTCCAATGAGCAGTTCTTC | CASSLQGGSNEQFF
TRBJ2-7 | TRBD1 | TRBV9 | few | TGTGCCAGCAGCGGAGACCGGGACAGGGGTTACGAGCAGTACTTC | CASSGDRDRGYEQYF
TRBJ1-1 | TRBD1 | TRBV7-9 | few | TGTGCCAGCAGCCCGCGTGGGACAGCTTTGAACACTGAAGCTTTCTTT | CASSPRGTALNTEAFF
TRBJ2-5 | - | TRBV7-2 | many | TGTGCCAGCAGCTTAGGGGTTTGGGGCCAAGAGACCCAGTACTTC | CASSLGVWGQETQYF
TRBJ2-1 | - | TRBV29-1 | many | TGCAGCGTTGACGGGGCCGCCTCCTACAATGAGCAGTTCTTC | CSVDGAASYNEQFF
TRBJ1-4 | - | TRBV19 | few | TGTGCCAGTAGCATAGACAGACAGGAAAAACTGTTTTTT | CASSIDRQEKLFF
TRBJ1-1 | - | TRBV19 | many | TGTGCCAGTAGTATAGATGCCCTGGGACGCCAGAACACTGAAGCTTTCTTT | CASSIDALGRQNTEAFF
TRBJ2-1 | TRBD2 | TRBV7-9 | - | TGTGCCAGCAGCGGGCGTAGCGGGAGCTCCTACAATGAGCAGTTCTTC | CASSGRSGSSYNEQFF
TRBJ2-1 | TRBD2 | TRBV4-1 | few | TGCGCCAGCAGCCTAGGGACTAGCGGAGGGAATGAGCAGTTCTTC | CASSLGTSGGNEQFF
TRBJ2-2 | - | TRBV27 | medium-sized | TGTGCCAGCAGTTCCCCCGAGGAGGGGATAAACACCGGGGAGCTGTTTTTT | CASSSPEEGINTGELFF
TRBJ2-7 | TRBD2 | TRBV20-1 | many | TGCAGTGCTAGAGATCGGGCTAGCGGGAGGGCCGACGAGCAGTACTTC | CSARDRASGRADEQYF
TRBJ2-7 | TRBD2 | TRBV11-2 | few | TGTGCCAGCAGCACTAGCGGGGGAGGCGAGGAGCAGTACTTC | CASSTSGGGEEQYF
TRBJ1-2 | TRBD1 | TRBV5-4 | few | TGTGCCAGCAGCTTGGATGGGACAGACTATGGCTACACCTTC | CASSLDGTDYGYTF
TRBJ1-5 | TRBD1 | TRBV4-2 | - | TGTGCCAGCAGCCAAGTCTGGACAGGGGCAAATCAGCCCCAGCATTTT | CASSQVWTGANQPQHF
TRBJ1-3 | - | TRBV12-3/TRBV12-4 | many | TGTGCCAGCAGTTTAAACAGGGTCTCACTCTCGTCTGGAAACACCATATATTTT | CASSLNRVSLSSGNTIYF
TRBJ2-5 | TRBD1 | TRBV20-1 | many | TGCAGTGCCCCCCGGACGGGACAGCAAGAGACCCAGTACTTC | CSAPRTGQQETQYF
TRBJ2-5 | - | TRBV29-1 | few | TGCAGCGTCCAGGGGCGTCTACAAATAGAGACCCAGTACTTC | CSVQGRLQIETQYF
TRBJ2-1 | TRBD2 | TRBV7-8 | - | TGTGCCAGCAGCTTCCGGGAGGGGAACAATGAGCAGTTCTTC | CASSFREGNNEQFF
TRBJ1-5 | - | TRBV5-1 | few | TGCGCCAGCAGCTTTGACAGTGGCAATCAGCCCCAGCATTTT | CASSFDSGNQPQHF
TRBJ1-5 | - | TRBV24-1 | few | TGTGCCACCAGTGATTGGGACCTCGGGCCCCAGCATTTT | CATSDWDLGPQHF
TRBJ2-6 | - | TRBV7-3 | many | TGTGCCAGCAGCCCCTCCGACCTATTCTCTGGGGCCAACGTCCTGACTTTC | CASSPSDLFSGANVLTF
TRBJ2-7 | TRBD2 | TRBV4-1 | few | TGCGCCAGCAGCCAACTCGGCGTATCGGGACTAGTATACGGCGAGCAGTACTTC | CASSQLGVSGLVYGEQYF
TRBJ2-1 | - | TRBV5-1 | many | TGCGCCAGCAGGATCGATTTGGCCTACAATGAGCAGTTCTTC | CASRIDLAYNEQFF
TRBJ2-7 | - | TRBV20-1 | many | TGCAGTGCTAGAGATTCGGGGGCAGGGTTTGTCTACGAGCAGTACTTC | CSARDSGAGFVYEQYF
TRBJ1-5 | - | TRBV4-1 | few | TGCGCCAGCAGCCAATTTTCCGGCACTAGCAATCAGCCCCAGCATTTT | CASSQFSGTSNQPQHF
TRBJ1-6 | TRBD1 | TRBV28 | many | TGTGTCTCGACAGGGACCCCGATTTCACCCCTCCACTTT | CVSTGTPISPLHF
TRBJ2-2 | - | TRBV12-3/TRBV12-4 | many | TGTGCCAGCAGTTTAGCGCCAGGGGAGCTGTTTTTT | CASSLAPGELFF
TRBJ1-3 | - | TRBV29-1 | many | TGCAGCGCCGAAGCAGGCCCTTCTGGAAACACCATATATTTT | CSAEAGPSGNTIYF
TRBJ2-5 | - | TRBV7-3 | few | TGTGCCAGCAGCCAGGGACTTACACAAGAGACCCAGTACTTC | CASSQGLTQETQYF
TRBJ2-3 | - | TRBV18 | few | TGTGCCAGCTCACCCCGAGGGGGTAAGGACGACCTCACAGATACGCAGTATTTT | CASSPRGGKDDLTDTQYF
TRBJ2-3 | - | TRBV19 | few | TGTGCCAGTAGGGCCCAGGCGAGCACAGATACGCAGTATTTT | CASRAQASTDTQYF